The clone carrying this TCR beta chain turned up a few times. Its antigen remains unknown. The ends were cut back, 4 bases at V and 6 bases at J, with 14 bases in the middle. This CDR3 has 14 amino acids. CDR1 SGHRS and CDR2 YFSETQ come from the germline V gene. TCRdb passed the 5' RACE reads through MiXCR, listing each CDR3 protein once. Here the sample spans 300,000 to 350,000 distinct CDR3 sequences, around 21% being singletons. The sample is drawn from a study of CD8 T cells in ankylosing spondylitis. Study observations and caveats: A TCR beta motif made of fewer than ten highly homologous variants seemed typical of ankylosing spondylitis blood.

The chain joins TRBV5-1 to TRBJ2-1; TRBD1 might be the D (6 bases). The sample taken for sequencing was blood, either unsorted or a sorted T cell fraction (not recorded which). This TCR came from a female donor with ankylosing spondylitis or in good health (not recorded which). Written as DNA, the CDR3 is TGCGCCAGCAGCGCGGCCGGACAGCTCAATGAGCAGTTCTTC. Translation: CASSAAGQLNEQFF.